Following are 17 T cell receptor beta chains from one sample sequenced in a study of cytomegalovirus exposure and HLA in healthy donors (dated by TCRdb to about 2017). Library construction relied on the immunoSEQ multiplex PCR assay. The multiplex PCR relied on a mix of 60 forward primers for TCR Vbeta segments and 13 reverse primers for TCR Jbeta segments. TCRdb took this table from immuneACCESS and kept in-frame rearrangements with V and J called. Such tables lack part of the clones; where checked against another copy, unresolved V genes explain under half of the gap, and the rest is unexplained. Present in this sample are roughly 100,000 clones, around 77% of which were seen just once. The ten largest clones take up over 7.5% of the sample. Sequences were obtained from PBMCs. These receptors were taken from a woman in her thirties or forties in good health and CMV-seropositive.

This chain joins TRBV4-2 and TRBJ2-3; 8 nucleotides agree with TRBD2. Germline assignment: CDR1 LGHNA and CDR2 YNFKEQ. V lost 1 base to trimming and J lost 4 bases; unmatched junction nucleotides: 10. The CDR3 runs 17 residues. In DNA, the CDR3 is TGTGCCAGCAGCCAAGTCGGTCCTCTAGCGGGCTCAGATACGCAGTATTTT. As protein: CASSQVGPLAGSDTQYF.

The chain joins TRBV11-3 to TRBJ2-7, with TRBD2 matching over 10 bases. The CDR3 sequence is 15 residues long. CDR1 and CDR2 (germline): SGHNT, YENEEA. The trim removed 2 bases at V and 2 bases at J, leaving 3 bases unmatched. CDR3 nucleotide sequence: TGTGCCAGCAGCTTACGCCTAGCGGGAGCCTACGAGCAGTACTTC. Translating it yields CASSLRLAGAYEQYF. Full variable domain (remainder filled in from reference TRBV11-3 and TRBJ2-7): EAGVVQSPRYKIIEKKQPVAFWCNPISGHNTLYWYLQNLGQGPELLIRYENEEAVDDSQLPKDRFSAERLKGVDSTLKIQPAELGDSAVYLCASSLRLAGAYEQYFGPGTRLTVT.

This clone was recorded only once. The V gene is TRBV5-6, the J gene TRBJ2-2, with 7 bases that match TRBD1. V shed 4 bases, J shed 6 bases, and the junction held 9 bases outside the gene matches. Germline V gene sequence: CDR1 SGHDT, CDR2 YYEEEE. The CDR3 is 15 residues long. DNA of the CDR3: TGTGCCAGCAGCCCCGAAAGGGGGCGGCCCGGGGAGCTGTTTTTT. It yields the protein CASSPERGRPGELFF.

V is TRBV7-2 and J is TRBJ1-4, with 9 bases lining up with TRBD1. This CDR3 contains 18 residues. CDR1 is SGHTA and CDR2 is FQGNSA in the germline V gene. V gave up 1 base and J gave up 3 bases; unmatched junction bases: 9. For the CDR3, the DNA is TGTGCCAGCAGCTTAGGCCCCGGGACAGGGATCGCTAATGAAAAACTGTTTTTT. It encodes CASSLGPGTGIANEKLFF. Using reference TRBV7-2 and TRBJ1-4 for the parts outside the CDR3, the full variable domain is GAGVSQSPSNKVTEKGKDVELRCDPISGHTALYWYRQSLGQGLEFLIYFQGNSAPDKSGLPSDRFSAERTGGSVSTLTIQRTQQEDSAVYLCASSLGPGTGIANEKLFFGSGTQLSVL.

The chain is built from TRBV5-4 and TRBJ2-5; TRBD1 might be the D (8 bases). From germline, CDR1 is SGHNT and CDR2 YYREEE (reference sequence). The CDR3 is 15 amino acids. Deletions cut 0 bases from V and 5 bases from J, with 14 bases between. CDR3 DNA sequence: TGTGCCAGCAGCTTGGACAGGGGGGGCTCGGAGACCCAGTACTTC. Its translation: CASSLDRGGSETQYF.

Here the CDR3 DNA reads TGCGCCAGCAGCCACCTTAGCGGGGGGGCAGCTAACACCGGGGAGCTGTTTTTT. Protein product: CASSHLSGGAANTGELFF. The V and J genes are TRBV4-1 and TRBJ2-2; 11 positions agree with TRBD2. Germline-derived CDR1 and CDR2 are MGHRA and YSYEKL. The CDR3 covers 18 residues. After removal of 3 bases from V and 2 bases from J, the junction contained 8 bases not matched to a gene.

This sequence joins TRBV7-9 and TRBJ2-2, with 7 bases lining up with TRBD2. The length of the CDR3 is 15 residues. The V gene end was trimmed by 2 bases and the J gene end by 5 bases; junction bases not matched to a gene: 5. CDR1 and CDR2 from the germline V gene are SEHNR and FQNEAQ (reference sequence). CDR3 loop: CASSLQSGGTGELFF. Written as DNA, the CDR3 is TGTGCCAGCAGCTTACAATCCGGGGGGACCGGGGAGCTGTTTTTT. Together with reference TRBV7-9 and TRBJ2-2, the CDR3 gives the full variable domain: DTGVSQNPRHKITKRGQNVTFRCDPISEHNRLYWYRQTLGQGPEFLTYFQNEAQLEKSRLLSDRFSAERPKGSFSTLEIQRTEQGDSAMYLCASSLQSGGTGELFFGEGSRLTVL.

This clone was recorded once. The genes are TRBV4-1 and TRBJ2-3; TRBD2 aligns across 8 bases. CDR1 and CDR2 from the germline V gene are MGHRA and YSYEKL. Trimming cost V 4 bases and J 4 bases; bases outside gene matches: 7. The CDR3 spans 15 residues. DNA of the CDR3: TGCGCCAGCAGCCGCGCCAGCGGGAGCCCAGATACGCAGTATTTT. Amino acids: CASSRASGSPDTQYF.

The CDR3 nucleotides read TGTGCCACTAGCGGGAGTGGAGATACGCAGTATTTT. It codes for CATSGSGDTQYF. The chain recombines TRBV11-2 with TRBJ2-3, with TRBD2 identical over 10 bases. CDR1 and CDR2 (germline): SGHAT, FQNNGV. V was clipped by 10 bases and J by 5 bases; unmatched bases: 3. The CDR3 has 12 amino acids.

This clone was picked up one time. The chain uses TRBV9 and TRBJ2-7, with D perhaps matching TRBD1 (5 bases). CDR3 size: 14 residues. Germline V gene data show CDR1 as SGDLS and CDR2 as YYNGEE. The V end lost 0 bases, the J end lost 3 bases, and 10 bases lay between the germline ends. CDR3 sequence reads: CASSVAGAHYEQYF. In DNA, the CDR3 is TGTGCCAGCAGCGTAGCTGGGGCCCACTACGAGCAGTACTTC.

CDR3 DNA sequence: TGTGCCAGTAGTATCCGGGGTGCTGGCTACACCTTC. This codes for CASSIRGAGYTF. The V call is TRBV19, the J call TRBJ1-2; D not resolved. CDR3 size: 12 residues. Germline CDR1 LNHDA, CDR2 SQIVND (reference sequence). V lost 3 bases and J 7 bases, leaving 9 bases between the germline ends.

This chain links TRBV19 with TRBJ1-5; the match to TRBD1 covers 7 bases. The germline CDR1 and CDR2 sequences are LNHDA and SQIVND (reference sequence). CDR3 length: 15 amino acids. V dropped 6 bases and J dropped 4; count of bases not matched to a gene: 9. The DNA of the CDR3 is TGTGCCAGTAGCCCAGGACAGGCTGGGAATCAGCCCCAGCATTTT. This gives the protein CASSPGQAGNQPQHF.

This clone was seen a few times. The chain combines TRBV5-1 with TRBJ2-7; maybe TRBD1 (6 bases). The CDR3 runs 13 residues. Germline CDR1 is SGHRS and CDR2 is YFSETQ. V was trimmed by 4 bases and J by 0 bases, leaving 8 bases between them. The DNA of the CDR3 is TGCGCCAGCAGCGAGGACAGCTCCTACGAGCAGTACTTC. The encoded protein is CASSEDSSYEQYF.

The chain recombines TRBV11-1 with TRBJ1-1, with 8 bases that match TRBD1. The CDR3 extends over 15 amino acids. V shed 5 bases and J 1 base; nucleotides not matched to a gene: 6. Germline CDR1 is SGHAT and CDR2 is FQDESV (reference sequence). The CDR3 region is CASSPGQGRNTEAFF. The CDR3, as DNA: TGTGCCAGCAGCCCCGGACAGGGACGGAACACTGAAGCTTTCTTT. Full variable domain (outside the CDR3, taken from reference TRBV11-1 and TRBJ1-1): EAEVAQSPRYKITEKSQAVAFWCDPISGHATLYWYRQILGQGPELLVQFQDESVVDDSQLPKDRFSAERLKGVDSTLKIQPAELGDSAMYLCASSPGQGRNTEAFFGQGTRLTVV.

The rearrangement uses TRBV6-5 and TRBJ1-1, with 7 bases identical to TRBD1. V lost 4 bases, J lost 0 bases, and 8 bases stayed unmatched. Germline V gives CDR1 MNHEY, CDR2 SVGAGI. The CDR3 consists of 16 residues. CDR3 sequence: CASSFSGGMMNTEAFF. The CDR3 DNA reads TGTGCCAGCAGTTTCTCAGGGGGTATGATGAACACTGAAGCTTTCTTT.

This clone has a handful of counts. The V and J genes are TRBV5-5 and TRBJ2-1, with TRBD2 matching 8 bases. The length of the CDR3 is 15 residues. The germline V gene encodes CDR1 SGHKS and CDR2 YYEKEE (reference sequence). Trimming took 6 bases from V and 6 from J; bases not matched to a gene: 11. CDR3 nucleotides: TGTGCCAGCATCTCCGTAGCGGGATTAGGCAATGAGCAGTTCTTC. Protein product: CASISVAGLGNEQFF.

The gene calls are TRBV2 and TRBJ2-5; 8 bases agree with TRBD1. The CDR3 contains 14 residues. Germline V gene lookup returns CDR1 SNHLY and CDR2 FYNNEI. V lost 9 bases to trimming and J lost 4 bases; unmatched junction nucleotides: 10. CDR3 protein: CARDRDQGRETQYF. The CDR3 region has the DNA TGTGCCAGGGACAGGGATCAGGGCCGAGAGACCCAGTACTTC.